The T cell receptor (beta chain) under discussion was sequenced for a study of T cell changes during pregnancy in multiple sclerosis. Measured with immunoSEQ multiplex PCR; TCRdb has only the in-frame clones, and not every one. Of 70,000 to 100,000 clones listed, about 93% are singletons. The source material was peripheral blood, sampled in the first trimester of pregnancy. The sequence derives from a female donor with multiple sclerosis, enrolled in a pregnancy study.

The chain's CDR3 is CASSLVAGDNSPLHF. The CDR3 DNA reads TGTGCCAGCAGCTTAGTAGCAGGGGATAATTCACCCCTCCACTTT. V usage is TRBV7-9 and J usage is TRBJ1-6; TRBD1 might be the D (6 bases). This CDR3 has 15 residues. The germline V and J ends were trimmed by 1 base and 5 bases, with 9 bases remaining between them. CDR1 and CDR2 from the germline V gene are SEHNR and FQNEAQ (reference sequence).